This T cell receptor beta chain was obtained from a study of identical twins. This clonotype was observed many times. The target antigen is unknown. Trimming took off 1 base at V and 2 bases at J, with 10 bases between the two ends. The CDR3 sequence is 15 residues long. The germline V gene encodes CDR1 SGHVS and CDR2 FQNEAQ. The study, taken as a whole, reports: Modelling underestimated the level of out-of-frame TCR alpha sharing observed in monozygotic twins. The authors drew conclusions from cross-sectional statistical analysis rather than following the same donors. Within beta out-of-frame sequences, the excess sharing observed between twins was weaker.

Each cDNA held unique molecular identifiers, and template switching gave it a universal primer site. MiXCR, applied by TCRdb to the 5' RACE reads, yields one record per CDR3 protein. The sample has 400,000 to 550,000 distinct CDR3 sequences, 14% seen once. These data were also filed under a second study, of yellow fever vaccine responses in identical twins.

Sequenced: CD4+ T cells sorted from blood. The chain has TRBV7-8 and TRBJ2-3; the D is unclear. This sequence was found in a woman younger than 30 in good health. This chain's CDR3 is CASSLVGETTDTQYF. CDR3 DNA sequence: TGTGCCAGCAGCTTAGTCGGAGAGACCACAGATACGCAGTATTTT.